This T cell receptor (beta chain) was identified in a study of cytomegalovirus exposure and HLA in healthy donors. This PCR relied on a set of 60 Vbeta primers and 13 Jbeta primers. Some clones are missing from TCRdb's copy, which holds only in-frame ones; the method was immunoSEQ multiplex PCR. The top ten clones hold about 5.7% of a sample with over 100,000 clones, around 80% of them seen once. V lost 2 bases to trimming and J lost 7 bases; unmatched junction nucleotides: 8. This CDR3 spans 15 amino acids. The germline V gene has CDR1 MNHEY and CDR2 SMNVEV (reference sequence). V gene TRBV27 combines with J gene TRBJ2-7; 10 nucleotides line up with TRBD1. This TCR was sampled from a woman between 18 and 30 years old in good health and CMV-seropositive. The sequenced sample was PBMCs. The CDR3 nucleotides read TGTGCCAGCAGTTTAATGGGACAGGGGTTAAGTGAGCAGTACTTC. Translating gives CASSLMGQGLSEQYF.